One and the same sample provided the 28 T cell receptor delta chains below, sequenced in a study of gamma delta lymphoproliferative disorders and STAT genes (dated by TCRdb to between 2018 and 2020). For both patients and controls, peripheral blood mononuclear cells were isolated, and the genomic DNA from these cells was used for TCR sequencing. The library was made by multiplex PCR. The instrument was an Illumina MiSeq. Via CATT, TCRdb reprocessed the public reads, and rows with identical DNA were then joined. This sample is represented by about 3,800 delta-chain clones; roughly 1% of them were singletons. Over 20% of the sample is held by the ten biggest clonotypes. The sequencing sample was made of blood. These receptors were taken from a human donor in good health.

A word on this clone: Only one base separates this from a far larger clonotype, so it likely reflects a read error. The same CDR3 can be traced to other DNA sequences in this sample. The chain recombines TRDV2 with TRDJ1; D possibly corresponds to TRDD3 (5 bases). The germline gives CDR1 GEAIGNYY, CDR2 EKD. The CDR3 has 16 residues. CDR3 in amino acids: CACDTLGNQYTDKLIF. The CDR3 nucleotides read TGTGCCTGCGACACTTTGGGGAATCAGTACACCGATAAACTCATCTTT.

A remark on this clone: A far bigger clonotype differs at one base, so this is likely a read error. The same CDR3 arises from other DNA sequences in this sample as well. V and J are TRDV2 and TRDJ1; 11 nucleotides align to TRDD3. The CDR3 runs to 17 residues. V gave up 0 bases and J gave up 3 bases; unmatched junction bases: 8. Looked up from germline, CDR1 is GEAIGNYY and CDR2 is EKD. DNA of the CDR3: TGTGCCTGTGACACCCTGGGGGATACCGGGGGTGCCGATAAACTCATCTTT. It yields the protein CACDTLGDTGGADKLIF.

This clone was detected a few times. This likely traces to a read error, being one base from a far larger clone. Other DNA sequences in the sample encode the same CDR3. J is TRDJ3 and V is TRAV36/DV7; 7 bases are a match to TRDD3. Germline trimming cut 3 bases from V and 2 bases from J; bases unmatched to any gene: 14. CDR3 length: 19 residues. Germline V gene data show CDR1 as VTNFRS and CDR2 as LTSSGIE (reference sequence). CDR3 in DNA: TGTGCTGTGGGTCCTTTGCTGGGGGCTTGGGCCTGGGACACCCGACAGATGTTTTTC. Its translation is CAVGPLLGAWAWDTRQMFF.

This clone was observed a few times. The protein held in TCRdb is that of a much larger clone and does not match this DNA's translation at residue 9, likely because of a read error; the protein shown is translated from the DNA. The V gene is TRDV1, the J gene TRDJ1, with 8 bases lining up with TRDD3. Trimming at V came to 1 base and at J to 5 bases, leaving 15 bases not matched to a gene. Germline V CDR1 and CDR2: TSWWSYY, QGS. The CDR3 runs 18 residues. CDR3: CALGEPNFPLGATDKLIF. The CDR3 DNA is TGTGCTCTTGGGGAACCCAACTTCCCACTGGGGGCTACTGATAAACTCATCTTT.

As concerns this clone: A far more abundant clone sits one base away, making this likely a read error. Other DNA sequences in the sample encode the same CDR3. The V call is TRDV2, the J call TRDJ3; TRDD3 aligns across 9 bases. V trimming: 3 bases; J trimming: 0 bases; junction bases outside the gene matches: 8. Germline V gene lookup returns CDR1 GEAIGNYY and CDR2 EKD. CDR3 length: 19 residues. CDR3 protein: CACDRLGDRSSWDTRQMFF. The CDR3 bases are TGTGCCTGTGACCGACTGGGGGACAGAAGCTCCTGGGACACCCGACAGATGTTTTTC.

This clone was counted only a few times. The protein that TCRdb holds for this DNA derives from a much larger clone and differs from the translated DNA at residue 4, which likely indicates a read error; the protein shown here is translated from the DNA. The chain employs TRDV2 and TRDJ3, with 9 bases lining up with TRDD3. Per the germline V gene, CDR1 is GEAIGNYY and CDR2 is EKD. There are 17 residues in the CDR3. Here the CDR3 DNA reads TGTGCCTGTCACACCCTGGGGGATTCCAGGGACACCCGACAGATGTTTTTC. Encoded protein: CACHTLGDSRDTRQMFF.

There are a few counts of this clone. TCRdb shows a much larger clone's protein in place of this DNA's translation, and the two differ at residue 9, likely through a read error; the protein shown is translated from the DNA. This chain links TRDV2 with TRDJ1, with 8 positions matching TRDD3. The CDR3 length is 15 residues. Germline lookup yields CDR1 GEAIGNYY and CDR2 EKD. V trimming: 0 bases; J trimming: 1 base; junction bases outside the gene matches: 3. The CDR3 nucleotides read TGTGCCTGTGACACCCTGGGGGAGATCACCGATAAACTCATCTTT. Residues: CACDTLGEITDKLIF.

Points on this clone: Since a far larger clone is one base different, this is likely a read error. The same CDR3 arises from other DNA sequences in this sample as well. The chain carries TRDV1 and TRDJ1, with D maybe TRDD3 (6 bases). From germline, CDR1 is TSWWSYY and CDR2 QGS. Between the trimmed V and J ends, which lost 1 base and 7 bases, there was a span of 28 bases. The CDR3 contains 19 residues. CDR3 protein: CALGEPTYAGGYRLGKLIF. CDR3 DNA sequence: TGTGCTCTTGGGGAACCCACCTACGCTGGAGGATACAGGTTAGGTAAACTCATCTTT.

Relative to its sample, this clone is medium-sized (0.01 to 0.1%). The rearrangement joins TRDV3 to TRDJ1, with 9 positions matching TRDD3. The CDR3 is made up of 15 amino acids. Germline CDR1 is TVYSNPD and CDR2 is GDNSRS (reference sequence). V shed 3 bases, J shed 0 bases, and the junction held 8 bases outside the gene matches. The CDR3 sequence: CALAGDTEYTDKLIF. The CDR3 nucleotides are TGTGCCTTAGCTGGGGATACGGAGTACACCGATAAACTCATCTTT.

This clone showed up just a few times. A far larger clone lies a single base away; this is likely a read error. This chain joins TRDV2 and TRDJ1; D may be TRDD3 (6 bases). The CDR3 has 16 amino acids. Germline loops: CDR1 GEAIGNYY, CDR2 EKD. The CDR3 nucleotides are TGTGCCTGTGACACCGTGGGGGGCCTCAACACCGATAAACTCACCTTT. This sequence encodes CACDTVGGLNTDKLTF.

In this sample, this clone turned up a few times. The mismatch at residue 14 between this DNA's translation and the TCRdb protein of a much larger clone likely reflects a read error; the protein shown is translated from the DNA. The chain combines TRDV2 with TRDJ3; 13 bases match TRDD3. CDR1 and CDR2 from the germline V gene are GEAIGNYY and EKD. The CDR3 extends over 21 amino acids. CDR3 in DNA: TGTGCCTGTGACACAACTACTGGGGGATACGCGAGCTCCCGGGACACCCGACAGATGTTTTTC. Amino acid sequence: CACDTTTGGYASSRDTRQMFF.

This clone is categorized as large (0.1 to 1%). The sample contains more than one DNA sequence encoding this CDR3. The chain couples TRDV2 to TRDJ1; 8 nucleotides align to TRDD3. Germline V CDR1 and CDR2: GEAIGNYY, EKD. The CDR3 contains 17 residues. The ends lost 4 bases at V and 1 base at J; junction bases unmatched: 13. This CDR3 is CACDGLLGAKGTDKLIF. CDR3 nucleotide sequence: TGTGCCTGTGATGGATTACTGGGGGCCAAGGGCACCGATAAACTCATCTTT.

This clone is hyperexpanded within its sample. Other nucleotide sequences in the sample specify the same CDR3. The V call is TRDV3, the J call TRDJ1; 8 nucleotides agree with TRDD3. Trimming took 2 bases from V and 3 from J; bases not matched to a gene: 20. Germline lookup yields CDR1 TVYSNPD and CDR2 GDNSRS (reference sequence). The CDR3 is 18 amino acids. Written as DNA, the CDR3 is TGTGCCTTTCCCTTCCGACTCCCCTGGGGATACCATTCCGATAAACTCATCTTT. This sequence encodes CAFPFRLPWGYHSDKLIF.

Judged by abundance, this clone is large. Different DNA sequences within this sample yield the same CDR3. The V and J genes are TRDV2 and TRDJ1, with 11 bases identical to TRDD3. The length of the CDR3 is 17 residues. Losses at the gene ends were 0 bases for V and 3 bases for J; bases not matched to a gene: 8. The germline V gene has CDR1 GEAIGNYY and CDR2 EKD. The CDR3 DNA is TGTGCCTGTGACACCCTGGGGGATACCGGGGGAGCCGATAAACTCATCTTT. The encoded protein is CACDTLGDTGGADKLIF.

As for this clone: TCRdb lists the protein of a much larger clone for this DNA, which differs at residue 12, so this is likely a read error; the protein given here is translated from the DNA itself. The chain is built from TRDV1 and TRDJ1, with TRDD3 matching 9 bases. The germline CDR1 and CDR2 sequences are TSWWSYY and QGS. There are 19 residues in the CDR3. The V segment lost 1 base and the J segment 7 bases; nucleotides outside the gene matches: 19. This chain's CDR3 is CALGEPTYAGGCRLGKLIF. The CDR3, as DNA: TGTGCTCTTGGGGAACCCACCTACGCTGGGGGATGCAGGTTAGGTAAACTCATCTTT.

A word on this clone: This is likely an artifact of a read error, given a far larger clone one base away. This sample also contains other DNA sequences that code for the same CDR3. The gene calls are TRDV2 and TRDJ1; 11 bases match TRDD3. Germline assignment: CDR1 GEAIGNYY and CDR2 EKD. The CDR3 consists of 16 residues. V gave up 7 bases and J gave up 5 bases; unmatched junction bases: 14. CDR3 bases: TGTGCCTGCGACTCACTACTGGGGGATAGTGGAGATAAACTCATCTTT. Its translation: CACDSLLGDSGDKLIF.

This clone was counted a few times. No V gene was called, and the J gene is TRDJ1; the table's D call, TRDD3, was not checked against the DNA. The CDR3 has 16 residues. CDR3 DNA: TGTGCTTCATTGTGCCTTCCTAGCTGGGGGATACTAAAACTCATCTTT. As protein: CASLCLPSWGILKLIF.

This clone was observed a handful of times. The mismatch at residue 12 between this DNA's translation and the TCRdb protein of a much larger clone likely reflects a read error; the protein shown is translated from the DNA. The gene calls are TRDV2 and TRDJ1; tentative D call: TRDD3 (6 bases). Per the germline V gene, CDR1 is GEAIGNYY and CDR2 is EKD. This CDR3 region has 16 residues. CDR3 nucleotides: TGTGCCTGTGACACCGTGGGGGGCCTCAACACCAATAAACTCATCTTT. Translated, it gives CACDTVGGLNTNKLIF.

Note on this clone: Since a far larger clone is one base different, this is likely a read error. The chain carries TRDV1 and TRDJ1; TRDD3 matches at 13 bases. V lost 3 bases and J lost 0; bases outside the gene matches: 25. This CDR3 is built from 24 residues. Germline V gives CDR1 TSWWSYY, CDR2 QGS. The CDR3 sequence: CALGDARSYGWPYWGIRYTDKLIF. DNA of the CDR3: TGTGCTCTTGGGGATGCCCGCTCCTACGGCTGGCCTTACTGGGGGATACGGTACACCGATAAACTCATCTTT.

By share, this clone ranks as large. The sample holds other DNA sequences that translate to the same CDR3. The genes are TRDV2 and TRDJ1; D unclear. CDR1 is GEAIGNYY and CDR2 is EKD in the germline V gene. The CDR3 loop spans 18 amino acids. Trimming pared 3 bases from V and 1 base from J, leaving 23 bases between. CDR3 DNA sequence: TGTGCCTGTGACCGAGTAAGCGGATTCCGCTCGACCACCGATAAACTCATCTTT. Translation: CACDRVSGFRSTTDKLIF.

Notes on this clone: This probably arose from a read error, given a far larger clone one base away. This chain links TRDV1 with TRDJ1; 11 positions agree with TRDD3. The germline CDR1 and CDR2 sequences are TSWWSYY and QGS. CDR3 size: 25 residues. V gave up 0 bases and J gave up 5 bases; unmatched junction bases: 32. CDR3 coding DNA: TGTGCTCTTGGGGAACTAGTTCCTACGACTAGCTTTACTGGGGGATATCCCTTACACCGTGATAAACTCATCTTT. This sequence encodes CALGELVPTTSFTGGYPLHRDKLIF.

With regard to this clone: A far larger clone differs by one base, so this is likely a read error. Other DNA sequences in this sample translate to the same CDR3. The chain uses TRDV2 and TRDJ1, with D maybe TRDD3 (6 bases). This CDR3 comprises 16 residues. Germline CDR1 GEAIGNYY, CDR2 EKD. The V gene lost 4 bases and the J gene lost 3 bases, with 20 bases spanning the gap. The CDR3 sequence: CACDRLGAPPPDKLIF. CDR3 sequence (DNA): TGTGCCTGTGATCGACTGGGCGCCCCTCCCCCCGATAAACTCATCTTT.

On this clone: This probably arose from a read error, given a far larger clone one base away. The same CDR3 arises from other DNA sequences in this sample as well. CDR3 residues: CACDTVGDGRLADKLIF. Here the CDR3 DNA reads TGTGCCTGTGACACCGTGGGGGATGGACGGCTGGCTGATAAACTCATCTTT. The chain combines TRDV2 with TRDJ1; 8 nucleotides match TRDD3. Germline V gene sequence: CDR1 GEAIGNYY, CDR2 EKD. The CDR3 has 17 residues. Trimming removed 0 bases from V and 5 bases from J; junction bases left unmatched: 13.

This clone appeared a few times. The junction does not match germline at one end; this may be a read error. The CDR3 loop is CARDSRNLGTDKLIF. The CDR3 DNA sequence: TGTGCCCGTGACTCTCGGAATTTGGGCACCGATAAACTCATCTTT. V gene TRDV2 combines with J gene TRDJ1; D is ambiguous. The CDR3 covers 15 residues. Germline values: CDR1 GEAIGNYY, CDR2 EKD.

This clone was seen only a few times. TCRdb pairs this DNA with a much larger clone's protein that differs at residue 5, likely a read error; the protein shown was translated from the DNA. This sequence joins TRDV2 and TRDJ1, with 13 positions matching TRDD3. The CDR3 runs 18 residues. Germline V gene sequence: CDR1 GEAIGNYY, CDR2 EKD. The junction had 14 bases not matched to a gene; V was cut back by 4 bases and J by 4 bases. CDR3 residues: CACELMVLGDTKIDKLIF. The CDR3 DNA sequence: TGTGCCTGTGAGCTCATGGTACTGGGGGATACGAAAATCGATAAACTCATCTTT.

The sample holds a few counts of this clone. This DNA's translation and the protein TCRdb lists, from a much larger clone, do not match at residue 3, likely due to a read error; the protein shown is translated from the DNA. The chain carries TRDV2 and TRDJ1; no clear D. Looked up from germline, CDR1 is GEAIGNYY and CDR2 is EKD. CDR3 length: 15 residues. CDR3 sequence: CARDSLNLGTDKLIF. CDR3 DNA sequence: TGTGCCCGTGACTCTCTGAATTTGGGCACCGATAAACTCATCTTT.

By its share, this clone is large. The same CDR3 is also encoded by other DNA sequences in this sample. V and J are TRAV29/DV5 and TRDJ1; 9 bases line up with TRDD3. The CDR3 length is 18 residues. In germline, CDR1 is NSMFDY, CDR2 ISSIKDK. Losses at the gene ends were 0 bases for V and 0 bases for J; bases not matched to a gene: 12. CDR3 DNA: TGTGCAGCAAGCGCAACCCCCGTACTGGGGGAAAACACCGATAAACTCATCTTT. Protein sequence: CAASATPVLGENTDKLIF.

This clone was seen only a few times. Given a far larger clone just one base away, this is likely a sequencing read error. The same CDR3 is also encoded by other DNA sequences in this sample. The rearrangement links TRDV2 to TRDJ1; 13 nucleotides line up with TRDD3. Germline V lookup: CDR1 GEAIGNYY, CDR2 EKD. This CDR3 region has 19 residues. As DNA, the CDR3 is TGTGCCTGTGACACGATACTGGGGGATACGTTAGGAGGGACCGATAAACTCATCTTC. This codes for CACDTILGDTLGGTDKLIF.